This T cell receptor (beta chain) is drawn from a study of regulatory T cells in long-lasting Graves disease. Per the germline V gene, CDR1 is MNHEY and CDR2 is SVGAGI. The CDR3 has 14 residues. V dropped 3 bases and J dropped 8; count of bases not matched to a gene: 9. Time point: persistent/refractory GD, antithyroid drugs over 5 years with positive TRAb. TCR sequences were obtained from RNA taken from PBMCs. This clonotype was detected many times. Sequencing libraries for TCR beta were prepared with iRepertoire HTBI primers and Arm-PCR of CDR3 regions. TCRdb re-analysed the multiplex PCR reads in MiXCR, keeping a single row per CDR3 protein. The repertoire has approximately 360,000 distinct CDR3 sequences, approximately 25% of them found once; the top ten carry less than 30%.

The sample here was peripheral blood mononuclear cells (PBMCs), taken when the disease was refractory, from a patient treated with antithyroid drugs. V is TRBV6-5 and J is TRBJ1-2; 7 bases match TRBD1. This sequence originates from a woman in her thirties or forties with Graves disease. CDR3 DNA: TGTGCCAGCAGTTATGGGAACAGGGGAAGCGGCTACACCTTC. This translates into CASSYGNRGSGYTF.